This T cell receptor (beta chain) was observed in a study of metastatic and nonmetastatic thyroid tumors. Background on the study: From malignant and benign thyroid patients, repertoires in blood and in tumor or nodule tissue were compared.

In the authors' workflow: Built for papillary thyroid cancer, a distant-metastasis classifier drew on CDR3 differences across clinicopathological groups. MiXCR re-clonotyped the PCR reads for TCRdb. These V and J calls are TCRdb output, not the study's own analysis. The table shows 7,500 to 9,500 clones, with 35% occurring only once. The study's findings and limits: Reportedly, malignant thyroid tumors had significantly higher TCR beta diversity than benign nodules, in blood and tumor.

Prior to thyroid surgery, none of the patients had received any treatment. Turning to this clone: The antigen is undetermined.

The germline V gene has CDR1 SQVTM and CDR2 ANQGSEA. The CDR3 loop spans 13 amino acids. Trimming removed 1 base at V and 7 bases at J, with 13 bases between. Sample: tumor tissue. The chain is built from TRBV29-1 and TRBJ1-1, with D tentatively TRBD1 (6 bases). The source is a female donor with papillary thyroid cancer or a benign thyroid nodule (not recorded which). Some clones in this sample may be carry-over from other donors' samples. CDR3 amino acids: CSVEGGQQYEAFF. CDR3 coding DNA: TGCAGCGTTGAAGGAGGACAGCAATATGAAGCTTTCTTT.